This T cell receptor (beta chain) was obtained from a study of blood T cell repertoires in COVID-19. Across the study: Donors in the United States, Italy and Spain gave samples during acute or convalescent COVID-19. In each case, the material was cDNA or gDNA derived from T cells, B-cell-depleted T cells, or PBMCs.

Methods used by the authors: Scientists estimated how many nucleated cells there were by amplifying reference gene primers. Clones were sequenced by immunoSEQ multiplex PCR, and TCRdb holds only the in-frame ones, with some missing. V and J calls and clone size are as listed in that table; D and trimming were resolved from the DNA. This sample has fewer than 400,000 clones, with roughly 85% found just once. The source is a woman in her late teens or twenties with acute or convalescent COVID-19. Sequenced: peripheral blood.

The CDR3: CASPILEAVDQPQHF. The CDR3 bases are TGTGCCAGCCCAATACTTGAGGCGGTCGATCAGCCCCAGCATTTT. The chain carries TRBV18 and TRBJ1-5; no clear D gene. This CDR3 contains 15 residues. The ends were cut back, 8 bases at V and 5 bases at J, with 19 bases in the middle. Germline loops: CDR1 KGHSH, CDR2 LQKENI.